The 5 T cell receptor beta chains below come from one sample, sequenced in a study of T-cell reconstitution after alpha-beta-depleted transplantation in children. The library targeted TCRbeta and was prepared with unique molecular identifiers. TCRdb re-analysed the PCR reads in MiXCR, keeping a single row per CDR3 protein. The table has about 540,000 distinct CDR3 sequences, around 20% seen once; the top ten hold 3% to 3.5%. The sequences come from PBMCs from the stem cell graft donor, collected from the stem cell graft. The receptors here all came from a human donor who donated a stem cell graft to a child with acute lymphoblastic leukemia.

This rearrangement joins TRBV25-1 to TRBJ1-2; D is unresolved. CDR3 length: 14 residues. Trimming stripped 4 bases from V and 3 bases from J, with 12 bases between. Germline values: CDR1 MGHDK, CDR2 SYGVNS. CDR3 sequence (DNA): TGTGCCAGCAGTGCCGGCGCAGGTCACTATGGCTACACCTTC. Encoded protein: CASSAGAGHYGYTF.

This clonotype has only a few counts. The chain uses TRBV9 and TRBJ2-3, with D possibly matching TRBD2 (5 bases). CDR3 length equals 16 residues. Trimming took 2 bases from V and 1 from J, leaving 14 bases between them. Germline CDR1 reads SGDLS; CDR2 reads YYNGEE. CDR3 sequence (DNA): TGTGCCAGCAGCGTTTGGGCGGAGGCGGGCACAGATACGCAGTATTTT. This translates into CASSVWAEAGTDTQYF.

A single count supports this clonotype. The gene calls are TRBV4-1 and TRBJ2-1, with 11 bases matching TRBD2. The CDR3 consists of 17 residues. J lost 3 bases, V lost 2 bases, and 6 bases had no gene match. The germline CDR1 and CDR2 sequences are MGHRA and YSYEKL. The CDR3 region has the DNA TGCGCCAGCAGCCAATCCCTAGCGGGGGGCGTCTACAATGAGCAGTTCTTC. Translated, it gives CASSQSLAGGVYNEQFF.

The chain's CDR3 is CASSLKLAVDKETQYF. For the CDR3, the DNA is TGTGCCAGCAGTTTAAAATTAGCGGTAGACAAAGAGACCCAGTACTTC. V is TRBV12-3 or TRBV12-4 and J is TRBJ2-5; possibly TRBD2 for D (6 bases). The CDR3 length is 16 residues. Trimming took off 2 bases at V and 3 bases at J, with 16 bases between the two ends.

The chain links TRBV5-1 to TRBJ2-7; D possibly corresponds to TRBD1 (6 bases). Trimming shortened V by 2 bases and J by 1 base, and 13 bases separated the two germline ends. This CDR3 contains 15 residues. Germline assignment: CDR1 SGHRS and CDR2 YFSETQ. This chain's CDR3 is CASSFWIGTSYEQYF. The DNA for the CDR3 is TGCGCCAGCAGCTTCTGGATCGGGACATCCTACGAGCAGTACTTC.